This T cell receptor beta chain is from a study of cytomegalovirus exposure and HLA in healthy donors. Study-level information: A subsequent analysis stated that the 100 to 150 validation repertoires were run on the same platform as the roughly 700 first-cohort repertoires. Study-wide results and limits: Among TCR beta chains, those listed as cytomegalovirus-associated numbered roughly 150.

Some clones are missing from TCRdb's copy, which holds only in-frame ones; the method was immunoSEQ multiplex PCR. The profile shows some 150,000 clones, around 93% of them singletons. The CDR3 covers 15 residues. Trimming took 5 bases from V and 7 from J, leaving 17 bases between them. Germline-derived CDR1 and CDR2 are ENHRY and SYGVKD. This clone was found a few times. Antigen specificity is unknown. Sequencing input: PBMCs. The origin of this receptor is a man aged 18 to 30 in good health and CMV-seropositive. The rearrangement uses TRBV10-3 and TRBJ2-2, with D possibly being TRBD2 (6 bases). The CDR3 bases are TGTGCCATCAGTCCCCACCGGGGGTTCAGCGGGGAGCTGTTTTTT. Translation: CAISPHRGFSGELFF.